The 27 T cell receptor beta chains below were found in one sample sequenced in a study of breast tumors, draining lymph nodes, adjacent tissues. TCRdb recomputed calls from the multiplex PCR reads with MiXCR, one row per CDR3 protein. The sample consists of 7,000 or so distinct CDR3 sequences, around two fifths of them appearing once. Source material: tumor-adjacent breast tissue. The receptors were sampled from a female donor with breast cancer. Some clones in this sample may be carry-over from other donors' samples.

This clonotype was detected many times. The J gene is TRBJ2-1, the V gene TRBV28, with TRBD2 matching 11 bases. The germline CDR1 and CDR2 sequences are MDHEN and SYDVKM. The V gene end was trimmed by 3 bases and the J gene end by 5 bases; junction bases not matched to a gene: 9. CDR3 size: 17 residues. CDR3 protein: CASSLVSSGGPHNEQFF. The CDR3 coding sequence is TGTGCCAGCAGTTTGGTCTCTAGCGGGGGGCCCCACAATGAGCAGTTCTTC. The whole variable domain, remainder taken from reference TRBV28 and TRBJ2-1, is DVKVTQSSRYLVKRTGEKVFLECVQDMDHENMFWYRQDPGLGLRLIYFSYDVKMKEKGDIPEGYSVSREKKERFSLILESASTNQTSMYLCASSLVSSGGPHNEQFFGPGTRLTVL.

This CDR3 is CASSLGSLSSSYEQYF. DNA for the CDR3: TGTGCCAGCAGCTTGGGGAGTCTTTCTAGCTCCTACGAGCAGTACTTC. The V call is TRBV7-6, the J call TRBJ2-7, with a possible D match to TRBD2 (5 bases). Germline lookup yields CDR1 SGHVS and CDR2 FNYEAQ. The CDR3 runs to 16 residues. V lost 3 bases and J lost 0, with 15 bases in between.

This clonotype came up many times. This chain connects TRBV19 to TRBJ2-2; no reliable D call. This CDR3 spans 13 amino acids. Germline V gene lookup returns CDR1 LNHDA and CDR2 SQIVND (reference sequence). V was pared by 3 bases and J by 4 bases, with 6 bases between. Here the CDR3 DNA reads TGTGCCAGTAGTATTGCCCGCACCGGGGAGCTGTTTTTT. Its translation: CASSIARTGELFF.

This clonotype was seen many times. This chain connects TRBV6-1 to TRBJ2-1, with 10 bases fitting TRBD2. V gave up 4 bases and J gave up 6 bases; unmatched junction bases: 6. CDR3 length: 15 residues. Germline CDR1 is MNHNS and CDR2 is SASEGT. The CDR3 protein is CASSVGASGSNEQFF. The CDR3 nucleotides read TGTGCCAGCAGTGTGGGGGCTAGCGGGAGCAATGAGCAGTTCTTC.

In its sample, this clonotype ranks as medium-sized. This chain links TRBV7-2 with TRBJ1-5; D is unresolved. The CDR3 extends over 13 amino acids. Trimming cost V 5 bases and J 9 bases, with 14 bases left between them. Looked up from germline, CDR1 is SGHTA and CDR2 is FQGNSA. In DNA, the CDR3 is TGTGCCAGCAGCGCCGACGGGGTTGGGCCCCAGCATTTT. It yields the protein CASSADGVGPQHF.

In its sample, this clonotype is medium-sized. This chain connects TRBV9 to TRBJ1-2, with D maybe TRBD1 (5 bases). CDR1 SGDLS and CDR2 YYNGEE come from the germline V gene. This CDR3 has 12 amino acids. V was trimmed by 4 bases and J by 5 bases, leaving 9 bases between them. The CDR3 region is CASSSQGYGYTF. CDR3 nucleotide sequence: TGTGCCAGCAGCTCCCAGGGATATGGCTACACCTTC.

V and J are TRBV18 and TRBJ1-3, with no clear D. Germline CDR1 and CDR2: KGHSH and LQKENI. V lost 2 bases and J lost 0, with 11 bases in between. The CDR3 has 16 amino acids. CDR3 amino acids: CASSPNAVPSGNTIYF. DNA for the CDR3: TGTGCCAGCTCACCAAATGCAGTTCCCTCTGGAAACACCATATATTTT. Filled out from reference TRBV18 and TRBJ1-3, the complete variable domain reads NAGVMQNPRHLVRRRGQEARLRCSPMKGHSHVYWYRQLPEEGLKFMVYLQKENIIDESGMPKERFSAEFPKEGPSILRIQQVVRGDSAAYFCASSPNAVPSGNTIYFGEGSWLTVV.

The gene calls are TRBV11-1 and TRBJ2-3; the match to TRBD2 covers 11 bases. After removal of 5 bases from V and 11 bases from J, the junction contained 12 bases not matched to a gene. The CDR3 totals 15 residues. Per germline, CDR1 SGHAT and CDR2 FQDESV (reference sequence). CDR3 protein: CASSQVAGGPHMQYF. The CDR3 DNA reads TGTGCCAGCAGCCAAGTAGCGGGAGGGCCCCATATGCAGTATTTT.

At least ten counts were recorded for this clonotype. The chain is built from TRBV6-5 and TRBJ2-5; maybe TRBD2 (6 bases). The CDR3 spans 14 residues. CDR1 is MNHEY, CDR2 SVGAGI, per germline. Trimming left V 2 bases short and J 6 bases short, with 13 bases between. Written as DNA, the CDR3 is TGTGCCAGCAGTTACCGCGGCGGGGTGCAGACCCAGTACTTC. Protein: CASSYRGGVQTQYF.

This clonotype was picked up many times. The chain joins TRBV28 to TRBJ1-4, with 11 bases aligning to TRBD1. V was pared by 6 bases and J by 7 bases, with 7 bases of the junction left unmatched. The germline V gene has CDR1 MDHEN and CDR2 SYDVKM. CDR3 length equals 15 residues. The CDR3 spells CASRTSGTGGEKLFF. Here the CDR3 DNA reads TGTGCCAGCAGGACATCCGGGACAGGGGGTGAAAAACTGTTTTTT.

This clonotype was counted only a few times. V and J are TRBV24-1 and TRBJ2-1; 11 nucleotides match TRBD2. The germline V gene encodes CDR1 KGHDR and CDR2 SFDVKD. The V and J ends lost 6 bases and 4 bases, in that order; junction bases with no gene match: 10. CDR3 length: 17 amino acids. In nucleotides, the CDR3 is TGTGCCACCAGTACCGGGACTAGCGGTATTCTGTACAATGAGCAGTTCTTC. Residues: CATSTGTSGILYNEQFF.

This rearrangement joins TRBV9 to TRBJ1-2, with D unclear. Germline CDR1 SGDLS, CDR2 YYNGEE. V lost 4 bases to trimming and J lost 0 bases, with 13 bases between them. CDR3 length equals 15 residues. In DNA, the CDR3 is TGTGCCAGCAGCCCGCTCGGGCGAGCTAACTATGGCTACACCTTC. Translated, it gives CASSPLGRANYGYTF.

Judged by abundance, this clonotype is medium-sized. The chain couples TRBV20-1 to TRBJ1-5, with D tentatively TRBD1 (6 bases). The germline V gene encodes CDR1 DFQATT and CDR2 SNEGSKA (reference sequence). Trimming removed 0 bases at V and 8 bases at J, with 11 bases between. The CDR3 is made up of 13 amino acids. The CDR3 region is CSARETGLEPQHF. CDR3 DNA sequence: TGCAGTGCTAGAGAGACAGGTTTGGAGCCCCAGCATTTT.

V usage is TRBV3-1 and J usage is TRBJ2-7; TRBD2 is a possible D gene (6 bases). The length of the CDR3 is 13 residues. Germline-derived CDR1 and CDR2 are LGHDT and YNNKEL (reference sequence). Between the trimmed V and J ends, which lost 4 bases and 3 bases, there was a span of 10 bases. The CDR3 here is CASSPGSNYEQYF. The CDR3 region has the DNA TGTGCCAGCAGCCCCGGGAGTAACTACGAGCAGTACTTC.

This chain joins TRBV2 and TRBJ2-7; unclear D gene. The CDR3 is 12 residues long. V was shortened by 5 bases and J by 5 bases, with 10 bases between the two germline ends. Germline CDR1 reads SNHLY; CDR2 reads FYNNEI. CDR3 in amino acids: CASSSGVDEQYF. In nucleotides, the CDR3 is TGTGCCAGCAGTTCTGGGGTAGACGAGCAGTACTTC.

At least ten counts were recorded for this clonotype. The chain carries TRBV20-1 and TRBJ2-3; maybe TRBD1 (6 bases). In germline, CDR1 is DFQATT, CDR2 SNEGSKA (reference sequence). The CDR3 totals 13 residues. Deletions cut 2 bases from V and 6 bases from J, with 12 bases between. DNA of the CDR3: TGCAGTGCTAGACGGGACACTGGGGATACGCAGTATTTT. Residues: CSARRDTGDTQYF.

This chain connects TRBV19 to TRBJ2-2, with 10 bases that match TRBD2. Trimming cost V 5 bases and J 4 bases; bases outside gene matches: 10. This CDR3 has 17 residues. The germline V gene has CDR1 LNHDA and CDR2 SQIVND (reference sequence). In DNA, the CDR3 is TGTGCCAGTAGTTTGGGTAGCGGGAGGCCCTTCACCGGGGAGCTGTTTTTT. This encodes CASSLGSGRPFTGELFF.

This clonotype showed up many times. This chain links TRBV19 with TRBJ2-5; D perhaps matches TRBD2 (5 bases). This CDR3 spans 14 amino acids. The V gene's germline CDR1 is LNHDA and CDR2 SQIVND (reference sequence). The ends were cut back, 3 bases at V and 3 bases at J, with 11 bases in the middle. CDR3 protein: CASSIGLGKETQYF. As DNA, the CDR3 is TGTGCCAGTAGTATCGGACTGGGAAAAGAGACCCAGTACTTC.

Turning to this clonotype: Because the CDR3 is missing its conserved closing phenylalanine or tryptophan, this is likely a read error. The chain combines TRBV5-4 with TRBJ2-7; 7 bases line up with TRBD2. This CDR3 has 15 residues. Germline values: CDR1 SGHNT, CDR2 YYREEE (reference sequence). The junction had 5 bases not matched to a gene; V was cut back by 2 bases and J by 0 bases. CDR3: CASSFGGSASYEQYL. CDR3 coding DNA: TGTGCCAGCAGCTTCGGCGGGAGTGCCTCCTACGAGCAGTACCTC.

This clonotype showed up many times. The chain has TRBV28 and TRBJ2-3; no firm D call. Germline V gene sequence: CDR1 MDHEN, CDR2 SYDVKM. Trimming pared 2 bases from V and 1 base from J, leaving 13 bases between. This CDR3 has 16 amino acids. The CDR3 loop reads CASSLSAGPGTDTQYF. CDR3 sequence (DNA): TGTGCCAGCAGTTTAAGCGCCGGGCCCGGCACAGATACGCAGTATTTT.

CDR3 DNA: TGTGCCAGCAGTGAAGAAGATTTGAACACTGAAGCTTTCTTT. Its translation is CASSEEDLNTEAFF. V and J are TRBV25-1 and TRBJ1-1, with D uncertain. This CDR3 contains 14 residues. In germline, CDR1 is MGHDK, CDR2 SYGVNS. V dropped 2 bases and J dropped 0 bases, with 7 bases sitting between them.

The chain employs TRBV19 and TRBJ2-6; perhaps TRBD2 as D (5 bases). The CDR3 covers 15 residues. V lost 0 bases, J lost 2 bases, and 5 bases lay in between. Looked up from germline, CDR1 is LNHDA and CDR2 is SQIVND (reference sequence). This CDR3 reads CASSIERAGANVLTF. For the CDR3, the DNA is TGTGCCAGTAGTATAGAGAGGGCTGGGGCCAACGTCCTGACTTTC. Variable domain in full (rest from reference TRBV19 and TRBJ2-6): DGGITQSPKYLFRKEGQNVTLSCEQNLNHDAMYWYRQDPGQGLRLIYYSQIVNDFQKGDIAEGYSVSREKKESFPLTVTSAQKNPTAFYLCASSIERAGANVLTFGAGSRLTVL.

This clonotype is classed as medium-sized. The chain links TRBV5-5 to TRBJ2-7, with D possibly matching TRBD1 (6 bases). Germline CDR1 and CDR2: SGHKS and YYEKEE (reference sequence). The CDR3 contains 14 residues. The ends were cut back, 4 bases at V and 0 bases at J, with 11 bases in the middle. The CDR3 sequence is CASSLRDISYEQYF. The DNA for the CDR3 is TGTGCCAGCAGCCTCCGGGACATCTCCTACGAGCAGTACTTC.

In this sample, this clonotype turned up many times. A read error may account for a junction end that differs from germline. The chain employs TRBV20-1 and TRBJ1-6; TRBD1 agrees at 9 bases. CDR3 size: 16 residues. Germline loops: CDR1 DFQATT, CDR2 SNEGSKA (reference sequence). The DNA for the CDR3 is TGCAGTACTAGAGAGCCGGGACAGGGACCCACTTCACCCCTCCACTTT. Protein: CSTREPGQGPTSPLHF.

J is TRBJ1-3 and V is TRBV29-1; perhaps TRBD1 as D (6 bases). In germline, CDR1 is SQVTM, CDR2 ANQGSEA. V was cut by 4 bases and J by 4 bases, with 14 bases left in between. CDR3 length: 14 residues. The CDR3 DNA reads as TGCAGCGTTGTGGGGGGCAGGGAAGGAAACACCATATATTTT. Translating gives CSVVGGREGNTIYF.

This clonotype was counted ten times or more. The J gene is TRBJ2-7, the V gene TRBV5-5; 7 positions match TRBD2. This CDR3 has 13 residues. J lost 7 bases, V lost 0 bases, and 4 bases had no gene match. CDR1 SGHKS and CDR2 YYEKEE come from the germline V gene (reference sequence). DNA of the CDR3: TGTGCCAGCAGCTTGGGCGGGAGTAGGGAGCAGTACTTC. It encodes CASSLGGSREQYF.

Sample share makes this clonotype medium-sized. This chain connects TRBV7-2 to TRBJ1-2; no clear D gene. Trimming took off 1 base at V and 1 base at J, with 7 bases between the two ends. The CDR3 spans 14 residues. Germline loops: CDR1 SGHTA, CDR2 FQGNSA. The chain's CDR3 is CASSLEGNNYGYTF. CDR3 DNA: TGTGCCAGCAGCTTAGAGGGAAATAACTATGGCTACACCTTC.